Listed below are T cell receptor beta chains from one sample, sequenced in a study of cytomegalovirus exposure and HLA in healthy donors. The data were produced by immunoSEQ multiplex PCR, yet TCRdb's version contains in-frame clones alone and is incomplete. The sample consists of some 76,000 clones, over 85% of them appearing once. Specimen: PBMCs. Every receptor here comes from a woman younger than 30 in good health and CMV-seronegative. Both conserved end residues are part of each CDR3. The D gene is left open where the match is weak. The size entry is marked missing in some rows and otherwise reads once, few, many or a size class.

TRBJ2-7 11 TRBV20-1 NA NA CSVYRAYEQYF TGCAGTGTCTACAGGGCCTACGAGCAGTACTTC
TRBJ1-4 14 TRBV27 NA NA CASSLNSYNEKLFF TGTGCCAGCAGTTTAAACAGTTATAATGAAAAACTGTTTTTT
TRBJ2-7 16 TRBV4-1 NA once CASSQVAGARTYEQYF TGCGCCAGCAGCCAAGTTGCGGGGGCGAGGACCTACGAGCAGTACTTC
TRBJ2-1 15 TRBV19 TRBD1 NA CASSQTGGSYNEQFF TGTGCCAGTAGCCAGACAGGGGGCTCCTACAATGAGCAGTTCTTC
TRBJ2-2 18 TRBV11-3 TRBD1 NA CASSPYDPGTGEAGELFF TGTGCCAGCAGCCCCTACGACCCCGGGACAGGGGAGGCCGGGGAGCTGTTTTTT
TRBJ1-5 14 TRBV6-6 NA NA CASVDPGDGGPQHF TGTGCCAGCGTCGACCCGGGGGATGGGGGGCCCCAGCATTTT
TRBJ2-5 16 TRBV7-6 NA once CASSREQDRGQETQYF TGTGCCAGCAGCCGCGAACAGGATAGGGGGCAAGAGACCCAGTACTTC
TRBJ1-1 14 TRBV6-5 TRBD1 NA CASSIDRAGTEAFF TGTGCCAGCAGTATCGACAGGGCCGGGACTGAAGCTTTCTTT
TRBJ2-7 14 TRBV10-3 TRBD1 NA CAISGTGTFYEQYF TGTGCCATCAGTGGGACAGGGACTTTCTACGAGCAGTACTTC
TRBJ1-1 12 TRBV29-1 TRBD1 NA CSDRGTANEAFF TGCAGCGATCGCGGGACAGCTAACGAAGCTTTCTTT
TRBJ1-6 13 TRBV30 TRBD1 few CAWEGQTNSPLHF TGTGCCTGGGAGGGACAGACGAACTCACCCCTCCACTTT
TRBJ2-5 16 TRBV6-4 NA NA CASSDGWRMLLETQYF TGTGCCAGCAGTGATGGCTGGCGGATGCTCTTGGAGACCCAGTACTTC
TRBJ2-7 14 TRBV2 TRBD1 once CASSSYRGREEQYF TGTGCCAGCAGTTCTTACAGGGGGCGCGAAGAGCAGTACTTC
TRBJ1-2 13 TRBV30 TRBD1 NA CAWSKGGAFRYTF TGTGCCTGGAGTAAAGGGGGCGCATTCCGCTACACCTTC
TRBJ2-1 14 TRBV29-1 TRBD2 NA CSALAGGGRNEQFF TGCAGCGCTCTAGCGGGAGGAGGTAGGAATGAGCAGTTCTTC
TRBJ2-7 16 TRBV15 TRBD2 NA CATSRDSMTSSYEQYF TGTGCCACCAGCAGAGACTCGATGACTAGCAGCTACGAGCAGTACTTC
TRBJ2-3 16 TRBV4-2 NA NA CASSLRRGGSTDTQYF TGTGCCAGCAGCCTCCGACGGGGTGGTAGCACAGATACGCAGTATTTT
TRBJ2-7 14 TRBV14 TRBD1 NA CASSQGQNPYEQYF TGTGCCAGCAGCCAGGGACAGAACCCCTACGAGCAGTACTTC
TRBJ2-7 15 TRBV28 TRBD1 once CASSSPGQGGYEQYF TGTGCCAGCAGTTCCCCGGGACAGGGGGGCTACGAGCAGTACTTC
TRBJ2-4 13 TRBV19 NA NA CASEAGAGNIQYF TGTGCCAGTGAGGCAGGGGCAGGAAACATTCAGTACTTC
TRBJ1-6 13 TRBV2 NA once CASTDSRNSPLHF TGTGCCAGCACGGACAGCCGTAATTCACCCCTCCACTTT
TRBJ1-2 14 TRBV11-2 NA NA CASSLGDTNYGYTF TGTGCCAGCAGCTTAGGTGACACTAACTATGGCTACACCTTC
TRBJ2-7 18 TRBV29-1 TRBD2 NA CSVEDPQTGTSTSYEQYF TGCAGCGTTGAAGATCCACAGACCGGGACTAGTACCTCCTACGAGCAGTACTTC
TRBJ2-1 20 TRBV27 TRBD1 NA CASSSIPGTGDLSSYNEQFF TGTGCCAGCAGTTCAATCCCCGGGACAGGCGACCTTAGCTCCTACAATGAGCAGTTCTTC
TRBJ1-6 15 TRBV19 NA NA CATARASGWNSPLHF TGTGCCACCGCGCGAGCCTCGGGGTGGAATTCACCCCTCCACTTT
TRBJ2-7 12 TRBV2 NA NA CASRGLFYEQYF TGTGCCAGCAGGGGACTCTTCTACGAGCAGTACTTC
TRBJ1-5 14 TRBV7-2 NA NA CASSLNGAREPQHF TGTGCCAGCAGCTTAAATGGGGCTCGAGAGCCCCAGCATTTT
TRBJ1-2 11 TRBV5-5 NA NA CASSSYYGYTF TGTGCCAGCAGCTCGTACTATGGCTACACCTTC
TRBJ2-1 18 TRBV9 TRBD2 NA CASSVGLAGGPTYNEQFF TGTGCCAGCAGCGTAGGACTAGCGGGGGGCCCTACCTACAATGAGCAGTTCTTC
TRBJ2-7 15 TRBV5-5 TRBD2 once CASSPPTSGRFEQYF TGTGCCAGCAGCCCTCCTACTAGCGGGAGGTTTGAGCAGTACTTC
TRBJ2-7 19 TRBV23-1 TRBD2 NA CASSQSRSGGNESSYEQYF TGCGCCAGCAGTCAATCGAGGTCGGGGGGTAATGAAAGCTCCTACGAGCAGTACTTC
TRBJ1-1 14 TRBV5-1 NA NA CASSYFRGNTEAFF TGCGCCAGCAGTTATTTCAGGGGGAACACTGAAGCTTTCTTT
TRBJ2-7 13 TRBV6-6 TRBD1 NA CASSYRTGGEQYF TGTGCCAGCAGTTATAGGACAGGGGGGGAGCAGTACTTC
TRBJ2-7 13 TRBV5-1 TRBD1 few CASSPRPGQGLRF TGCGCCAGCAGCCCTCGTCCGGGACAGGGGTTGAGGTTC
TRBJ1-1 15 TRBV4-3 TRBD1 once CASTTGRTGGTEAFF TGCGCCAGCACCACCGGTAGGACAGGGGGCACTGAAGCTTTCTTT
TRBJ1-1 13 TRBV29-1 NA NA CSVVYAGRAEAFF TGCAGCGTTGTATATGCGGGGCGAGCTGAAGCTTTCTTT
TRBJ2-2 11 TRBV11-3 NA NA CASSQDGELFF TGTGCCAGCAGCCAGGACGGGGAGCTGTTTTTT
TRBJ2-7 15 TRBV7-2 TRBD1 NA CASSQPTGASYEQYF TGTGCCAGCAGTCAACCGACAGGGGCGTCCTACGAGCAGTACTTC
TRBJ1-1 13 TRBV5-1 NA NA CASSLAADTEAFF TGCGCCAGCAGCTTGGCCGCGGACACTGAAGCTTTCTTT
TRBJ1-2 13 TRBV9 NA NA CASSVTDNYGYTF TGTGCCAGCAGCGTAACAGACAACTATGGCTACACCTTC
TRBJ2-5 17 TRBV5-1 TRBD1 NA CASRGIMGTGLKETQYF TGCGCCAGCAGAGGTATAATGGGGACAGGCCTTAAAGAGACCCAGTACTTC
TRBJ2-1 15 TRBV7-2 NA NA CASSFSGTSYNEQFF TGTGCCAGCAGCTTTAGCGGTACCTCCTACAATGAGCAGTTCTTC
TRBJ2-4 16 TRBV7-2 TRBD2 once CASSLYPLDGRNIQYF TGTGCCAGCAGCCTTTACCCCTTGGACGGGAGGAACATTCAGTACTTC
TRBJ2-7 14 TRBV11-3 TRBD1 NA CASSYRTGTYEQYF TGTGCCAGCAGCTACCGGACAGGGACCTACGAGCAGTACTTC
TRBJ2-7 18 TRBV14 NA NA CASSQGTQKAGSSYEQYF TGTGCCAGCAGCCAAGGCACCCAAAAGGCTGGGAGCTCCTACGAGCAGTACTTC
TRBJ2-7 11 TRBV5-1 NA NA CASSAGYEQYF TGCGCCAGCAGCGCGGGTTACGAGCAGTACTTC
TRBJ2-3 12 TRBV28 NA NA CASRQDTDTQYF TGTGCCAGCAGACAGGACACAGATACGCAGTATTTT
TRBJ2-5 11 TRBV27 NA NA CASSLGETQYF TGTGCCAGCAGTTTAGGCGAGACCCAGTACTTC
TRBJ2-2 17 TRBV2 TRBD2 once CASKERTSGTNTGELFF TGTGCCAGCAAAGAAAGGACTAGCGGGACGAACACCGGGGAGCTGTTTTTT
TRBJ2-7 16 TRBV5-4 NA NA CASSPFLQGQEREQYF TGTGCCAGCAGCCCCTTCTTACAGGGCCAAGAGCGCGAGCAGTACTTC
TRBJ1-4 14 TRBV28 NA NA CASSPLGRQVPSEF TGTGCCAGCAGTCCCTTGGGGAGACAGGTTCCCAGCGAGTTT
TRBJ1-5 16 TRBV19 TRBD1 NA CASSQDRGPPIQPQHF TGTGCCAGTAGTCAAGACAGGGGGCCCCCAATTCAGCCCCAGCATTTT
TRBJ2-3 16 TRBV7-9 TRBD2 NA CASSPGLAAITDTQYF TGTGCCAGCAGCCCGGGACTAGCCGCGATCACAGATACGCAGTATTTT
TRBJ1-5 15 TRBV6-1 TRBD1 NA CASSATGGPNQPQHF TGTGCCAGCAGTGCGACAGGGGGGCCCAATCAGCCCCAGCATTTT
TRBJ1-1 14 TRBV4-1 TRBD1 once CASSRGTGNTEAFF TGCGCCAGCAGCCGAGGGACAGGGAACACTGAAGCTTTCTTT